This passage covers 2 T cell receptor beta chains from one sample sequenced in a study of Graves' ophthalmopathy and Graves' hyperthyroidism. The TCR beta CDR3 regions underwent amplification from RNA transcripts. The library came from an HTBI-primed first-round RT-PCR and a second-round multiplex PCR. MiXCR was run by TCRdb on the multiplex PCR reads, yielding one entry per CDR3 protein. The data contain around 1.1 million distinct CDR3 sequences, about 38% of them singletons. The material sequenced was peripheral blood or thyroid tissue (not recorded which). Every receptor here comes from an adult man with Graves' hyperthyroidism.

The chain has TRBV12-3 or TRBV12-4 and TRBJ1-6, with D unclear. The CDR3 contains 15 residues. Between the trimmed V and J ends, which lost 7 bases and 8 bases, there was a span of 18 bases. Here the CDR3 DNA reads TGTGCCAGCAAGATAAATGGAGGGTTTGATTCACCCCTCCACTTT. Translation: CASKINGGFDSPLHF.

The rearrangement joins TRBV29-1 to TRBJ1-1; no reliable D call. CDR1 is SQVTM, CDR2 ANQGSEA, per germline. V was trimmed by 2 bases and J by 7 bases, leaving 8 bases between them. This CDR3 region has 11 residues. Written as DNA, the CDR3 is TGCAGCGTTGAACATGCAGTTGAAGCTTTCTTT. It specifies CSVEHAVEAFF.